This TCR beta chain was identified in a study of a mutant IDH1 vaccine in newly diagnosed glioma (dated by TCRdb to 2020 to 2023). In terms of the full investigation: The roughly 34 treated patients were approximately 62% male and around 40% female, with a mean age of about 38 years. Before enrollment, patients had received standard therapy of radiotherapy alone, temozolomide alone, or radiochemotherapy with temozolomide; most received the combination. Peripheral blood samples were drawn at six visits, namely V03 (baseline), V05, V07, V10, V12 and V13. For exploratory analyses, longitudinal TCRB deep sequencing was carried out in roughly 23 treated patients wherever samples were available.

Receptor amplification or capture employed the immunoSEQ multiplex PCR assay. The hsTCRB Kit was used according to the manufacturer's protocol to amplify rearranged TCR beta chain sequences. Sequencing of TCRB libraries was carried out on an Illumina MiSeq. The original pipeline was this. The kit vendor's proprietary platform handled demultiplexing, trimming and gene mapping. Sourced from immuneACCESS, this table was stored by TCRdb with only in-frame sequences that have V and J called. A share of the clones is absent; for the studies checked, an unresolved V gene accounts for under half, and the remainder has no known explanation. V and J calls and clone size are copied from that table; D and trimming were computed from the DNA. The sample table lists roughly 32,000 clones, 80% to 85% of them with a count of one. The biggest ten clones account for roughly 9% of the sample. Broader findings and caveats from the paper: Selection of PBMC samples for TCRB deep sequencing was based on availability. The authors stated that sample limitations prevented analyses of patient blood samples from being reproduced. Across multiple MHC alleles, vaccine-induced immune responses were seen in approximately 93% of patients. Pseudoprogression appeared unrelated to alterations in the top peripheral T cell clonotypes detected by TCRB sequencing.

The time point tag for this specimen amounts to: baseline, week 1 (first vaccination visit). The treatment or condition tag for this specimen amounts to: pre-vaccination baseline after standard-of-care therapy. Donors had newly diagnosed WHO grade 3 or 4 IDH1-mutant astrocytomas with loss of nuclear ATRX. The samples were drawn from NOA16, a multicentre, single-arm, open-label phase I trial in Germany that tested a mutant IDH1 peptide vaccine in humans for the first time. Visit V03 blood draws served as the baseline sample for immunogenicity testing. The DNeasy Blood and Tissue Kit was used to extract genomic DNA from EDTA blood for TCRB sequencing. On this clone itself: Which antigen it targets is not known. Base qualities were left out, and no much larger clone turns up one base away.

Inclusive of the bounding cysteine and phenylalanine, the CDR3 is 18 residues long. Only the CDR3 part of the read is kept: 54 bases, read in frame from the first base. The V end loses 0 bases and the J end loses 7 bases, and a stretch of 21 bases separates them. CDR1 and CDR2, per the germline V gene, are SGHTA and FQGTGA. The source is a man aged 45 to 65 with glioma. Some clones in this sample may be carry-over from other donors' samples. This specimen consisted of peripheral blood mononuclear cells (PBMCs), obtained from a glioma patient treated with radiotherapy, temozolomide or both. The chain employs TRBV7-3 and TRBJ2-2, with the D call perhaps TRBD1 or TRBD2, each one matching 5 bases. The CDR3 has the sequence CASSLTWLGEGRNGELFF. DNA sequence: TGTGCCAGCAGCTTAACGTGGTTGGGAGAGGGGCGTAACGGGGAGCTGTTTTTT.